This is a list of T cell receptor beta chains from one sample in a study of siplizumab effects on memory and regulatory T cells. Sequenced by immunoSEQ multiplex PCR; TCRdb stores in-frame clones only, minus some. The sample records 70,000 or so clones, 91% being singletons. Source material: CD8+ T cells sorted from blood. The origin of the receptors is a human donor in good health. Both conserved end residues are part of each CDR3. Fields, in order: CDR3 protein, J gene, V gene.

CDR3 protein: CASSQEGGLSPYNEQFF
J gene: TRBJ2-1
V gene: TRBV7-9

CDR3 protein: CSVDWGGDTEAFF
J gene: TRBJ1-1
V gene: TRBV29-1

CDR3 protein: CSVEGQGAVNEQYF
J gene: TRBJ2-7
V gene: TRBV29-1

CDR3 protein: CASSLPGNTEAFF
J gene: TRBJ1-1
V gene: TRBV6-6

CDR3 protein: CASSLEAGTNYGYTF
J gene: TRBJ1-2
V gene: TRBV5-1

CDR3 protein: CASSLQGAYEQYF
J gene: TRBJ2-7
V gene: TRBV5-4

CDR3 protein: CASSQRRLAGVSYEQYF
J gene: TRBJ2-7
V gene: TRBV27

CDR3 protein: CASSLTAGELFF
J gene: TRBJ2-2
V gene: TRBV5-5

CDR3 protein: CASSRGLREQFF
J gene: TRBJ2-1
V gene: TRBV7-9

CDR3 protein: CASSLTGPYGYTF
J gene: TRBJ1-2
V gene: TRBV7-1

CDR3 protein: CASSLQGQGQPQHF
J gene: TRBJ1-5
V gene: TRBV27

CDR3 protein: CASSFEAGVSYEQYF
J gene: TRBJ2-7
V gene: TRBV5-1

CDR3 protein: CASSQVGGPVYEQYF
J gene: TRBJ2-7
V gene: TRBV4-1

CDR3 protein: CASSPSGVGNTEAFF
J gene: TRBJ1-1
V gene: TRBV27

CDR3 protein: CASSGLSGNYEQFF
J gene: TRBJ2-1
V gene: TRBV5-6

CDR3 protein: CASDSGENIQYF
J gene: TRBJ2-4
V gene: TRBV19

CDR3 protein: CASSFPLADPSYNEQFF
J gene: TRBJ2-1
V gene: TRBV7-9

CDR3 protein: CASSLTSGRFNNEQFF
J gene: TRBJ2-1
V gene: TRBV28

CDR3 protein: CASSQMGHEQYF
J gene: TRBJ2-7
V gene: TRBV4-1

CDR3 protein: CASSFSGQETQYF
J gene: TRBJ2-5
V gene: TRBV5-6

CDR3 protein: CASRSERQGFPEAFF
J gene: TRBJ1-1
V gene: TRBV6-5

CDR3 protein: CASSLVGLLGEQYF
J gene: TRBJ2-7
V gene: TRBV5-6

CDR3 protein: CASSPDNYEQYF
J gene: TRBJ2-7
V gene: TRBV6-5

CDR3 protein: CASSSEGRFADTQYF
J gene: TRBJ2-3
V gene: TRBV7-6

CDR3 protein: CASSFPEWYNEQFF
J gene: TRBJ2-1
V gene: TRBV7-9

CDR3 protein: CATSREGQGYEQYF
J gene: TRBJ2-7
V gene: TRBV15

CDR3 protein: CASSLARQGGTEAFF
J gene: TRBJ1-1
V gene: TRBV11-2

CDR3 protein: CASSYAGNQPQHF
J gene: TRBJ1-5
V gene: TRBV6-5

CDR3 protein: CASGASDQYEQYF
J gene: TRBJ2-7
V gene: TRBV19

CDR3 protein: CASSLGTSAYEQYF
J gene: TRBJ2-7
V gene: TRBV9

CDR3 protein: CASSLGSGNYNEQFF
J gene: TRBJ2-1
V gene: TRBV27

CDR3 protein: CASSLRQLNTEAFF
J gene: TRBJ1-1
V gene: TRBV5-1

CDR3 protein: CASRASGRPDGAGELFF
J gene: TRBJ2-2
V gene: TRBV7-9

CDR3 protein: CASSLGLVASGYTF
J gene: TRBJ1-2
V gene: TRBV5-1

CDR3 protein: CASTPLEGRNEQFF
J gene: TRBJ2-1
V gene: TRBV7-9

CDR3 protein: CASSLTAVLAKNIQYF
J gene: TRBJ2-4
V gene: TRBV27

CDR3 protein: CASSLFEGVPHEQYF
J gene: TRBJ2-7
V gene: TRBV27

CDR3 protein: CASSFWQQEQFF
J gene: TRBJ2-1
V gene: TRBV27

CDR3 protein: CASSPPSRGFGYGYTF
J gene: TRBJ1-2
V gene: TRBV9

CDR3 protein: CASSQDDRVAAQETQYF
J gene: TRBJ2-5
V gene: TRBV4-1